Sequencing of this T cell receptor (beta chain) was carried out in a study of T cells in Graves' hyperthyroidism and ophthalmopathy. This clonotype has only a few counts. Its antigen is as yet unknown. Study observations and caveats: Separation of ophthalmopathy from stable hyperthyroidism was achieved by a 13 V-J model. In validation, the model predicted ophthalmopathy. These predictions came a median about 6.2 months before onset.

Trimming at V came to 4 bases and at J to 3 bases, leaving 2 bases not matched to a gene. This CDR3 spans 15 amino acids. The germline CDR1 and CDR2 sequences are SNHLY and FYNNEI. Each diagnosis was grounded in clinical symptoms, serum thyroxine and TRAb, thyroid ultrasound, and orbital computed tomography. PBMCs were obtained from approximately 10 ml fresh peripheral blood. The TCR beta CDR3 regions underwent amplification using RNA transcripts as the source. A set of HTBI primers served as the primers for a first-round RT-PCR of the TCR CDR3. TCRdb re-called the multiplex PCR reads with MiXCR, one entry per CDR3 protein. The sample has more than 300,000 distinct CDR3 sequences; roughly 17% are singletons.

The material sequenced was blood. The TCR sequence derives from a woman aged 25 to 39 with Graves' hyperthyroidism that later progressed to Graves' ophthalmopathy. The V and J genes are TRBV2 and TRBJ2-6, with 8 bases matching TRBD1. The CDR3 DNA reads as TGTGCCAGCAGTGCGGACAGGGTTGGGGCCAACGTCCTGACTTTC. Translation gives CASSADRVGANVLTF.